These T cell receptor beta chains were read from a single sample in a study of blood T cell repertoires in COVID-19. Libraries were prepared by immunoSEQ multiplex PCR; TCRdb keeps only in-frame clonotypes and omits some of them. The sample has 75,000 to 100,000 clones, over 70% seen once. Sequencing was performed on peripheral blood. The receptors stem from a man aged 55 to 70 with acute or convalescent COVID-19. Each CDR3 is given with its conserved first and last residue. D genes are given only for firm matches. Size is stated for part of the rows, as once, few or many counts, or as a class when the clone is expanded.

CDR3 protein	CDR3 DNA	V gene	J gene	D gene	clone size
CSVQGTGGGYGYTF	TGCAGCGTCCAGGGAACAGGGGGCGGCTATGGCTACACCTTC	TRBV29-1	TRBJ1-2	TRBD1	-
CASSPLHIQETQYF	TGTGCCAGCTCACCACTTCACATTCAAGAGACCCAGTACTTC	TRBV18	TRBJ2-5	-	-
CASSSQVIGANVLTF	TGTGCCAGCAGCTCCCAGGTAATAGGGGCCAACGTCCTGACTTTC	TRBV5-4	TRBJ2-6	-	-
CASSLVTGGRAGNIQYF	TGTGCCAGCAGCTTAGTCACCGGCGGGAGGGCCGGAAACATTCAGTACTTC	TRBV7-2	TRBJ2-4	TRBD2	few
CASSEWEQGANYGYTF	TGTGCCAGCAGTGAATGGGAACAGGGGGCTAACTATGGCTACACCTTC	TRBV25-1	TRBJ1-2	TRBD1	-
CASSVNLDSDYGYTF	TGTGCCAGCAGCGTAAATTTGGACAGCGACTATGGCTACACCTTC	TRBV9	TRBJ1-2	-	-
CASSPGSAGNYGYTF	TGTGCCAGCTCACCAGGGAGCGCAGGAAACTATGGCTACACCTTC	TRBV18	TRBJ1-2	-	few
CATSRGRPGGAYNEQFF	TGTGCCACCAGCAGAGGACGGCCCGGGGGGGCGTACAATGAGCAGTTCTTC	TRBV15	TRBJ2-1	TRBD2	-
CASSFSSYEQYF	TGCGCCAGCAGCTTCTCCTCCTACGAGCAGTACTTC	TRBV5-1	TRBJ2-7	-	few
CAIGGTGLAGDEQYF	TGTGCCATCGGGGGAACGGGACTAGCGGGGGACGAGCAGTACTTC	TRBV10-3	TRBJ2-7	TRBD2	-
CASSYRNIRRSGELFF	TGTGCCAGCAGTTACCGCAATATCAGGAGGTCCGGGGAGCTGTTTTTT	TRBV6-5	TRBJ2-2	-	-
CASNSQGGSYNEQFF	TGTGCCAGCAACTCCCAGGGGGGCTCCTACAATGAGCAGTTCTTC	TRBV9	TRBJ2-1	-	-
CASSLAGVGQPQHF	TGCGCCAGCAGCTTGGCAGGGGTAGGTCAGCCCCAGCATTTT	TRBV5-1	TRBJ1-5	-	-
CASSPSKPGVDTEAFF	TGTGCCAGCAGCCCATCTAAACCGGGGGTGGACACTGAAGCTTTCTTT	TRBV6-6	TRBJ1-1	-	-
CASSQRLAENTGELFF	TGCGCCAGCAGCCAGAGACTAGCTGAGAACACCGGGGAGCTGTTTTTT	TRBV4-1	TRBJ2-2	TRBD2	few
CASSLVDRDSYEQYF	TGTGCCAGCAGCTTGGTGGACAGGGACTCCTACGAGCAGTACTTC	TRBV5-6	TRBJ2-7	TRBD1	-
CATSDLGTGTDTQYF	TGTGCCACCAGTGATTTAGGGACAGGTACAGATACGCAGTATTTT	TRBV24-1	TRBJ2-3	TRBD1	few
CASSRSRTSGENEQFF	TGTGCCAGCAGCCGGAGCCGAACTAGCGGGGAAAATGAGCAGTTCTTC	TRBV3-1/TRBV3-2	TRBJ2-1	TRBD2	-
CASSRQSLVYGYTF	TGTGCCAGTAGTAGGCAGTCTCTAGTCTATGGCTACACCTTC	TRBV19	TRBJ1-2	-	-
CATSRDPGLNNEQFF	TGTGCCACCAGCAGGGATCCGGGACTAAACAATGAGCAGTTCTTC	TRBV15	TRBJ2-1	TRBD2	-
CASSNRDNSYEQYF	TGTGCCAGCAGTAACCGGGACAACTCCTACGAGCAGTACTTC	TRBV25-1	TRBJ2-7	-	-
CASSYRRGHRDSQETQYF	TGTGCCAGCAGTTACCGTCGAGGGCACCGGGACTCCCAAGAGACCCAGTACTTC	TRBV6-2/TRBV6-3	TRBJ2-5	-	few
CASSLAARLTSYEQYF	TGTGCCAGCAGCTTAGCTGCCAGGCTTACCTCCTACGAGCAGTACTTC	TRBV7-2	TRBJ2-7	-	-
CASSTPGTAHYEQYF	TGTGCCAGCAGCACCCCCGGGACAGCCCACTACGAGCAGTACTTC	TRBV5-6	TRBJ2-7	TRBD1	-
CSVELGQNTEAFF	TGCAGCGTTGAACTGGGACAGAACACTGAAGCTTTCTTT	TRBV29-1	TRBJ1-1	-	-
CASSLGQGETGELFF	TGTGCCAGCAGCTTAGGGCAGGGGGAAACCGGGGAGCTGTTTTTT	TRBV7-9	TRBJ2-2	TRBD1	-
CASRGQGNYGYTF	TGTGCCAGCAGAGGACAGGGAAATTATGGCTACACCTTC	TRBV28	TRBJ1-2	TRBD1	-
CASSPLLAGVSEQYF	TGTGCCAGCTCACCTTTACTAGCGGGAGTTTCCGAGCAGTACTTC	TRBV18	TRBJ2-7	TRBD2	once
CASSLFEQGNNQPQHF	TGTGCCAGCAGCTTGTTTGAGCAGGGCAACAATCAGCCCCAGCATTTT	TRBV5-8	TRBJ1-5	-	-
CASSKTSWDTEAFF	TGTGCCAGCTCAAAGACATCTTGGGACACTGAAGCTTTCTTT	TRBV18	TRBJ1-1	-	-
CASSLAIDRGPPLNQPQHF	TGTGCCAGCAGCTTAGCGATCGACAGGGGCCCCCCACTCAATCAGCCCCAGCATTTT	TRBV7-2	TRBJ1-5	TRBD1	-
CASSPETGSGNTIYF	TGTGCCAGCAGCCCAGAGACAGGGTCTGGAAACACCATATATTTT	TRBV5-6	TRBJ1-3	TRBD1	-
CASSWEGWGPGELFF	TGTGCCAGCAGCTGGGAGGGGTGGGGCCCCGGGGAGCTGTTTTTT	TRBV7-2	TRBJ2-2	TRBD2	-
CAQSISEQYF	TGTGCCCAGTCCATAAGCGAGCAGTACTTC	TRBV6-8	TRBJ2-7	-	-
CASSSRLASGIQETQYF	TGTGCCAGCAGCTCACGACTGGCCAGCGGGATCCAAGAGACCCAGTACTTC	TRBV11-3	TRBJ2-5	TRBD2	-
CASQDRGIYEQYF	TGTGCCAGCCAGGACAGGGGCATTTACGAGCAGTACTTC	TRBV7-9	TRBJ2-7	TRBD1	-
CASSFTGGAGDEQFF	TGTGCCAGCAGCTTTACAGGGGGCGCAGGTGATGAGCAGTTCTTC	TRBV7-3	TRBJ2-1	TRBD1	-
CASSLTSGAYEQYF	TGTGCCAGCAGTTTGACTAGCGGGGCCTACGAGCAGTACTTC	TRBV6-2/TRBV6-3	TRBJ2-7	TRBD2	few
CASSYFRGVSTGELFF	TGTGCCAGCAGTTACTTCAGGGGAGTTAGCACCGGGGAGCTGTTTTTT	TRBV6-5	TRBJ2-2	-	-
CASSPAAMGSREQYF	TGTGCCAGCAGCCCCGCTGCTATGGGGAGCCGCGAGCAGTACTTC	TRBV7-9	TRBJ2-7	-	few